This TCR beta chain originates from a study of blood T cell repertoires in COVID-19. Germline V CDR1 and CDR2: MGHDK, SYGVNS. The CDR3 is made up of 14 amino acids. The V segment lost 6 bases and the J segment 4 bases; nucleotides outside the gene matches: 7. Data came from immunoSEQ multiplex PCR; TCRdb stores just in-frame clones and leaves some out. The table has approximately 330,000 clones, around nine tenths seen once; the top ten hold around 9%. The age range of participants was roughly 18 to 90 years, with residence in about two dozen US areas. The sample taken for sequencing was PBMCs or T cells enriched from blood (not recorded which). The TCR originated in a woman in her thirties who had recovered from COVID-19. V gene TRBV25-1 combines with J gene TRBJ1-2; 8 nucleotides match TRBD1. CDR3 region: CASSDPGQGYGYTF. The CDR3 DNA reads TGTGCCAGCAGCGATCCTGGACAGGGCTATGGCTACACCTTC.